These 25 T cell receptor beta chains were sequenced from one sample in a study of tumor and adjacent non-tumor tissue in lung cancer. This sample's RNA came from whole unsorted tissue. A modified ARM-PCR protocol with three rounds of nested PCR amplified TCRbeta. MiXCR, run by TCRdb on the multiplex PCR reads, gives a single entry per CDR3 protein. The sample gives fewer than 85,000 distinct CDR3 sequences, roughly 73% of which show up once; over 25% is in the top ten. The sample taken for sequencing was lung tumor tissue. Receptors originate from a man in his sixties with non-small cell lung cancer.

With regard to this clonotype: A much larger clone differs from this one at a single base, so this may be a read error. This chain connects TRBV6-2 or TRBV6-3 to TRBJ2-7; possible D gene TRBD2, 5 bases. This CDR3 has 14 amino acids. Trimming stripped 3 bases from V and 9 bases from J, with 18 bases between. Germline V lookup: CDR1 MNHEY, CDR2 SVGEGT. In DNA form, the CDR3 reads TGTGCCAGCAGTTATGCTGAACTAGGGAGCGTGCAGTACTTC. Amino acids: CASSYAELGSVQYF.

Note on this clonotype: The junction departs from germline at one end; a sequencing error may be responsible. The chain uses TRBV6-5 and TRBJ1-6; tentative D call: TRBD1 (5 bases). This CDR3 has 15 amino acids. Germline CDR1 reads MNHEY; CDR2 reads SVGAGI. As DNA, the CDR3 is TGTGCCAGCAGACACCCGGGACCGCTAAATTCACCACTCCACTTT. Protein: CASRHPGPLNSPLHF.

Of note for this clonotype: An end of the junction differs from the germline gene, which may be a read error. The V and J genes are TRBV6-1 and TRBJ2-1; D is possibly TRBD2 (5 bases). This CDR3 has 15 amino acids. Looked up from germline, CDR1 is MNHNS and CDR2 is SASEGT. The CDR3 loop is CTTSEAASAYNVQFF. The DNA for the CDR3 is TGTACCACCAGTGAAGCGGCGTCCGCGTACAATGTGCAGTTCTTC.

Note on this clonotype: At one end the junction does not follow the germline gene, possibly because of a read error. The chain joins TRBV20-1 to TRBJ2-7; no firm D call. The CDR3 spans 13 residues. Per the germline V gene, CDR1 is DFQATT and CDR2 is SNEGSKA (reference sequence). The CDR3 loop reads CSQRSRTGYGQYF. The CDR3 bases are TGCAGTCAAAGGAGCAGGACCGGCTACGGGCAGTACTTC.

Concerning this clonotype: A junction boundary mismatches the germline segment, possibly from a read error. J is TRBJ2-1 and V is TRBV5-5; D might be TRBD2 (5 bases). Germline V lookup: CDR1 SGHKS, CDR2 YYEKEE (reference sequence). This CDR3 has 13 residues. Written as DNA, the CDR3 is TGTGCCAGCATCTTGGAAAGTGAGCGGGAGCAGTTCTTC. Its translation: CASILESEREQFF.

As regards this clonotype: One end of the junction is discordant with germline, which a read error may explain. This chain joins TRBV20-1 and TRBJ2-7; 9 nucleotides line up with TRBD2. The CDR3 extends over 15 amino acids. Per germline, CDR1 DFQATT and CDR2 SNEGSKA (reference sequence). The CDR3 DNA is TGCAGTGCTGCCGGGACTAGCAGGGCTTCCTACGAGCAGTACTTT. Its protein is CSAAGTSRASYEQYF.

On this clonotype itself: One junction end disagrees with the germline gene, perhaps due to a read error. V and J are TRBV20-1 and TRBJ1-5; D is uncertain. The CDR3 has 16 amino acids. The germline V gene has CDR1 DFQATT and CDR2 SNEGSKA (reference sequence). The chain's CDR3 is CNARDGKPLSNQPQHF. As DNA, the CDR3 is TGCAATGCTAGAGATGGGAAACCACTTAGCAATCAGCCCCAGCATTTT.

About this clonotype itself: The germline gene is not matched at one end of the junction; a read error may be the cause. V and J are TRBV20-1 and TRBJ2-1, with no clear D. Germline V gene sequence: CDR1 DFQATT, CDR2 SNEGSKA (reference sequence). The CDR3 is 13 residues long. The chain's CDR3 is CSARDLPYNKHFF. The CDR3 bases are TGCAGTGCTAGAGATCTCCCTTACAATAAGCACTTCTTC.

As regards this clonotype: The final CDR3 position lacks the conserved phenylalanine or tryptophan, pointing to a likely read error. The DNA is left out, because the CDR3 cannot be placed on it with certainty; the CDR3 is given as TCRdb lists it. The CDR3 loop reads CSVRDWGAANTGEPFL. This chain joins TRBV20-1 and TRBJ2-2; the table's TRBD2 call for D was not verified on the DNA. Germline lookup yields CDR1 DFQATT and CDR2 SNEGSKA (reference sequence). The CDR3 totals 16 residues, both ends included.

About this clonotype: The CDR3 does not close with the conserved phenylalanine or tryptophan, likely indicating a read error. The DNA is left out, because the CDR3 cannot be placed on it with certainty; the CDR3 is given as TCRdb lists it. The CDR3: CSAEGASRYGYNL. V gene TRBV20-1 combines with J gene TRBJ1-2. The CDR3 has 13 amino acids, counting both end residues. CDR1 and CDR2 from the germline V gene are DFQATT and SNEGSKA (reference sequence).

As regards this clonotype: At one end the junction does not follow the germline gene, possibly because of a read error. The chain carries TRBV20-1 and TRBJ1-2, with D possibly TRBD1 on 6 matching bases. This CDR3 comprises 13 residues. The V gene's germline CDR1 is DFQATT and CDR2 SNEGSKA (reference sequence). For the CDR3, the DNA is TGCAGTGGTAGAACGGGGGCTAACTATGGCTTCACCTTC. It translates to CSGRTGANYGFTF.

This clonotype was seen only a few times. A much bigger clone sits one base away, suggesting this may be a read error. The J gene is TRBJ2-7, the V gene TRBV6-1; no clear D. This CDR3 has 12 amino acids. Germline V gene data show CDR1 as MNHNS and CDR2 as SASEGT. The DNA of the CDR3 is TGTGCCAGCAATGAAATTAACTACGAGCAGTACTTC. It yields the protein CASNEINYEQYF.

A note on this clonotype: Without the conserved terminal phenylalanine or tryptophan, this CDR3 likely stems from a read error. The limits of the CDR3 on the DNA are not certain, so only TCRdb's listed CDR3 is given. The V call is TRBV20-1, the J call TRBJ1-5; TRBD1 is the table's D call, not checked against the DNA. The V gene's germline CDR1 is DFQATT and CDR2 SNEGSKA (reference sequence). The CDR3 extends over 14 residues, inclusive of both ends. This CDR3 reads CSAPPGQSNQPQRL.

The V gene is TRBV20-1, the J gene TRBJ2-1; TRBD2 matches at 12 bases. CDR1 and CDR2 from the germline V gene are DFQATT and SNEGSKA (reference sequence). The CDR3 totals 18 residues. Germline trimming cut 5 bases from V and 10 bases from J; bases unmatched to any gene: 21. The DNA of the CDR3 is TGCAGTGCTGGCCTAGGGCTAGCGGGAGGGCCTTGGTTCGAGGAGCAGTTCTTC. Protein: CSAGLGLAGGPWFEEQFF.

Details on this clonotype: Since no conserved phenylalanine or tryptophan closes the CDR3, a read error is the likely cause. The J gene is TRBJ2-1, the V gene TRBV20-1, with 8 bases aligning to TRBD2. Trimming cost V 2 bases and J 6 bases; bases outside gene matches: 9. The CDR3 extends over 15 amino acids. The germline V gene has CDR1 DFQATT and CDR2 SNEGSKA (reference sequence). The CDR3 protein is CSARIRAGAINEQFL. The CDR3 nucleotides are TGCAGTGCTAGAATTAGAGCGGGAGCCATCAATGAGCAGTTCCTC.

The DNA of the CDR3 is TGTGCCTGGAGTAAACAGTATAGCGCAGATACGCAGTATTTT. It translates to CAWSKQYSADTQYF. This chain connects TRBV30 to TRBJ2-3; maybe TRBD2 (5 bases). The CDR3 has 14 residues. CDR1 is GTSNPN, CDR2 SVGIG, per germline (reference sequence). Trimming pared 2 bases from V and 4 bases from J, leaving 13 bases between.

About this clonotype: Without the conserved terminal phenylalanine or tryptophan, this CDR3 likely stems from a read error. The V gene is TRBV6-5, the J gene TRBJ2-7, with 7 bases identical to TRBD2. V lost 4 bases and J lost 3; bases outside the gene matches: 9. Per germline, CDR1 MNHEY and CDR2 SVGAGI. This CDR3 spans 15 amino acids. As DNA, the CDR3 is TGTGCCAGCAGTTTTCAGACTGGCGGGAGCTACGAGCAGTACTCC. It encodes CASSFQTGGSYEQYS.

Of note for this clonotype: A read error may account for a junction end that differs from germline. The chain has TRBV6-6 and TRBJ2-1; either TRBD1 or TRBD2 may supply D (6 bases each). Germline V lookup: CDR1 MNHNY, CDR2 SVGAGI (reference sequence). This CDR3 is 16 amino acids long. CDR3 region: CASSSPEGGSYYEHFF. The DNA for the CDR3 is TGTGCCAGCAGTTCTCCCGAGGGGGGATCCTACTATGAGCACTTCTTC.

This CDR3 reads CASSLFPQETQFF. CDR3 coding DNA: TGTGCCAGCAGCCTGTTTCCTCAAGAGACCCAGTTCTTC. The chain joins TRBV12-3 or TRBV12-4 to TRBJ2-5, with no clear D. The J call could be wrong; TRBJ2-1 is a better fit for the DNA end. The length of the CDR3 is 13 residues.

This clonotype appeared a few times. A junction boundary mismatches the germline segment, possibly from a read error. J is TRBJ2-5 and V is TRBV29-1; D perhaps matches TRBD2 (6 bases). The CDR3 has 14 residues. Germline assignment: CDR1 SQVTM and CDR2 ANQGSEA. The CDR3 nucleotides are TGCAGCGTCGTCGGGCGGGGTTGGCAAGGGACCCAGTATTTC. It specifies CSVVGRGWQGTQYF.

About this clonotype: An end of the junction does not agree with germline; a read error may underlie this. The chain combines TRBV6-5 with TRBJ2-5; D is undetermined. The germline V gene has CDR1 MNHEY and CDR2 SVGAGI. The CDR3 has 14 amino acids. The CDR3 loop reads CTSSYASGFETQYF. The CDR3 nucleotides are TGTACCAGCAGTTACGCTAGTGGATTTGAGACCCAGTACTTC.

Remarks on this clonotype: At one of its ends the junction is not consistent with the germline gene, which may arise from a read error. The chain joins TRBV6-5 to TRBJ1-1, with 7 bases aligning to TRBD1. This CDR3 comprises 18 residues. From germline, CDR1 is MNHEY and CDR2 SVGAGI. The CDR3 loop reads CASSYNGVRDSLNTEAFF. CDR3 sequence (DNA): TGCGCCAGCAGTTACAACGGCGTCCGGGACAGCTTGAACACCGAAGCTTTCTTT.

Of note for this clonotype: Relative to the germline gene, one junction end is altered; a read error may explain this. This chain connects TRBV10-3 to TRBJ2-6, with 16 bases lining up with TRBD2. The germline gives CDR1 ENHRY, CDR2 SYGVKD. This CDR3 is built from 20 residues. In DNA, the CDR3 is TGTACCATCAGTGAGCATGGGACTAGCGGGAGGGACTCGGGGGCCAACGTCCTAACTTTC. Translating gives CTISEHGTSGRDSGANVLTF.

The V gene is TRBV30, the J gene TRBJ2-1; D is unclear. Trimming shortened V by 8 bases and J by 4 bases, and 18 bases separated the two germline ends. CDR1 is GTSNPN and CDR2 is SVGIG in the germline V gene (reference sequence). This CDR3 region has 14 residues. The CDR3 DNA is TGTGCCCACCTGGCTCCTCCCCAATACAATGAGCAGTTCTTC. Translated: CAHLAPPQYNEQFF.

This clonotype showed up just once. Since the CDR3 does not end with the conserved phenylalanine or tryptophan, this likely comes from a read error. J is TRBJ2-7 and V is TRBV5-6, with D possibly being TRBD2 (6 bases). Germline V gene sequence: CDR1 SGHDT, CDR2 YYEEEE. This CDR3 is built from 12 residues. The CDR3 loop reads CASTGGIYKQYI. The CDR3 bases are TGTGCCAGCACCGGCGGGATCTACAAGCAGTACATC.